Each of the 30 T cell receptor beta chains below was sequenced from the same sample in a study of OX40 agonist ivuxolimab in advanced cancers. Receptor amplification or capture employed the immunoSEQ multiplex PCR assay. TCRdb holds this immuneACCESS table with in-frame rearrangements only. Some clones are missing; in checked studies, unresolved V genes explain under half, and the rest has no known cause. The sample data list tens of thousands of clones, and roughly four fifths of these were observed just once. Jointly, the top ten make up nearly 0.7% of the sample. The sample consisted of CD4+ or CD8+ T cells sorted from blood, taken in a trial of the OX40 agonist ivuxolimab. Receptor source: an adult with an advanced solid tumor such as melanoma, head and neck, liver or kidney cancer.

The chain is built from TRBV11-2 and TRBJ2-5, with D possibly being TRBD2 (5 bases). The last part of the DNA fits TRBJ2-7 better; the J call may be wrong. CDR1 and CDR2 from the germline V gene are SGHAT and FQNNGV. The CDR3 contains 14 residues. CDR3 nucleotide sequence: TGTGCCAGCAGCTTATCCATACGGGGCTACGAGCAGTACTTC. Encoded protein: CASSLSIRGYEQYF.

The genes are TRBV11-3 and TRBJ2-2; TRBD2 might be the D (6 bases). The V end was cut by 6 bases, the J end by 3 bases, with 11 bases between. Germline V CDR1 and CDR2: SGHNT, YENEEA. The CDR3 has 14 amino acids. The CDR3 is CASSPGGYTGELFF. The DNA for the CDR3 is TGTGCCAGCAGTCCCGGGGGTTACACCGGGGAGCTGTTTTTT.

The chain couples TRBV25-1 to TRBJ2-7; D possibly uses TRBD1 or TRBD2 (5 bases each). V lost 6 bases to trimming and J lost 5 bases, with 14 bases between them. CDR3 size: 13 residues. The germline V gene has CDR1 MGHDK and CDR2 SYGVNS. The CDR3 spells CASRPGPTDEQYF. DNA of the CDR3: TGTGCCAGCAGACCGGGACCGACGGACGAGCAGTACTTC.

CDR3 loop: CASSYSNGAQETQYF. The CDR3 DNA reads TGTGCCAGCAGTTACTCGAATGGGGCCCAAGAGACCCAGTACTTC. The chain couples TRBV6-5 to TRBJ2-5; perhaps TRBD1 as D (5 bases). V lost 0 bases and J lost 1, with 9 bases in between. The CDR3 extends over 15 amino acids. CDR1 and CDR2 (germline): MNHEY, SVGAGI.

This rearrangement joins TRBV4-1 to TRBJ1-4; no clear D. CDR3 length: 16 residues. Germline V gene data show CDR1 as MGHRA and CDR2 as YSYEKL. Trimming cost V 1 base and J 0 bases, with 9 bases left between them. CDR3 coding DNA: TGCGCCAGCAGCCAAGTGCACACCACAACTAATGAAAAACTGTTTTTT. This gives the protein CASSQVHTTTNEKLFF.

This clone was seen repeatedly, ten times or more. The V and J genes are TRBV11-2 and TRBJ2-7; 9 nucleotides agree with TRBD1. Trimming cost V 5 bases and J 6 bases; bases outside gene matches: 5. This CDR3 is built from 13 residues. Germline V gene data show CDR1 as SGHAT and CDR2 as FQNNGV. The CDR3 spells CASSQQGASEQYF. CDR3 DNA sequence: TGTGCCAGCAGCCAACAGGGGGCGAGCGAGCAGTACTTC.

The gene calls are TRBV11-1 and TRBJ1-6, with 7 bases aligning to TRBD1. The ends lost 6 bases at V and 10 bases at J; junction bases unmatched: 3. Germline CDR1 SGHAT, CDR2 FQDESV (reference sequence). This CDR3 region has 12 residues. The CDR3 region is CASSTGVSPLHF. CDR3 DNA: TGTGCCAGCAGTACAGGGGTCTCACCCCTCCACTTT. Drawing the rest from reference TRBV11-1 and TRBJ1-6, the complete variable domain is EAEVAQSPRYKITEKSQAVAFWCDPISGHATLYWYRQILGQGPELLVQFQDESVVDDSQLPKDRFSAERLKGVDSTLKIQPAELGDSAMYLCASSTGVSPLHFGNGTRLTVT.

The V gene is TRBV28, the J gene TRBJ1-1; 7 bases agree with TRBD1. Germline V gene data show CDR1 as MDHEN and CDR2 as SYDVKM. The CDR3 covers 14 residues. V gave up 6 bases and J gave up 0 bases; unmatched junction bases: 4. The CDR3 region is CASREDRLNTEAFF. The DNA of the CDR3 is TGTGCCAGCAGGGAGGACAGGTTGAACACTGAAGCTTTCTTT.

The rearrangement links TRBV6-1 to TRBJ1-2, with TRBD1 matching over 10 bases. Germline V gene data show CDR1 as MNHNS and CDR2 as SASEGT. Germline trimming cut 4 bases from V and 2 bases from J; bases unmatched to any gene: 4. The CDR3 runs to 15 residues. The CDR3 region is CASSAQTGGNYGYTF. CDR3 nucleotides: TGTGCCAGCAGTGCCCAGACAGGGGGCAACTATGGCTACACCTTC.

V gene TRBV10-3 combines with J gene TRBJ1-4, with 10 bases fitting TRBD1. CDR1 and CDR2 from the germline V gene are ENHRY and SYGVKD. The CDR3 has 18 amino acids. The V gene end was trimmed by 2 bases and the J gene end by 10 bases; junction bases not matched to a gene: 16. The CDR3 DNA follows: TGTGCCATCAGTGAGGACCCGACAGGGGGCGGCAAATGGGGAAAACTGTTTTTT. Its translation: CAISEDPTGGGKWGKLFF.

This clone has only one observation. The V and J genes are TRBV5-1 and TRBJ2-1; TRBD2 matches 14 bases. In germline, CDR1 is SGHRS, CDR2 YFSETQ. Unmatched junction bases numbered 1, after V lost 2 bases and J lost 9 bases. The CDR3 loop spans 14 amino acids. The CDR3 spells CASSFGLAGGEQFF. DNA of the CDR3: TGCGCCAGCAGCTTCGGACTAGCGGGAGGTGAGCAGTTCTTC.

In DNA, the CDR3 is TGTGCCAGCAGTGAAAGAGAAGGGTGGGGCGGGGGCTACGAGCAGTACTTC. This gives the protein CASSEREGWGGGYEQYF. The chain employs TRBV6-1 and TRBJ2-7; the match to TRBD2 covers 7 bases. Germline assignment: CDR1 MNHNS and CDR2 SASEGT. The CDR3 sequence is 17 residues long. V gave up 2 bases and J gave up 3 bases; unmatched junction bases: 13.

The chain links TRBV5-1 to TRBJ1-1; D gene ambiguous. This CDR3 has 14 amino acids. Germline-derived CDR1 and CDR2 are SGHRS and YFSETQ. V was shortened by 4 bases and J by 0 bases, with 10 bases between the two germline ends. CDR3: CASSPDSLNTEAFF. The DNA of the CDR3 is TGCGCCAGCAGCCCGGACTCTTTGAACACTGAAGCTTTCTTT.

The chain joins TRBV2 to TRBJ2-1; 7 bases map to TRBD1. Germline V gene data show CDR1 as SNHLY and CDR2 as FYNNEI. V gave up 4 bases and J gave up 7 bases; unmatched junction bases: 7. The CDR3 totals 14 residues. DNA of the CDR3: TGTGCCAGCAGTGTCCAGGGGGACACGAATGAGCAGTTCTTC. Translating it yields CASSVQGDTNEQFF.

The chain employs TRBV5-6 and TRBJ1-4; 9 bases are shared with TRBD1. Unmatched junction bases numbered 9, after V lost 4 bases and J lost 8 bases. This CDR3 spans 15 amino acids. The germline V gene has CDR1 SGHDT and CDR2 YYEEEE. The CDR3 DNA reads TGTGCCAGCAGCAAGACGGGACAGGGTGGGGAAAAACTGTTTTTT. Amino acid sequence: CASSKTGQGGEKLFF.

This chain uses TRBV7-3 with TRBJ2-3, with a tentative D call TRBD1 (7 bases). Germline assignment: CDR1 SGHTA and CDR2 FQGTGA. This CDR3 has 15 amino acids. V was trimmed by 2 bases and J by 6 bases, leaving 15 bases between them. The CDR3 DNA follows: TGTGCCAGCAGCTTAGGGGGGACAGCCTCGGATACGCAGTATTTT. This sequence encodes CASSLGGTASDTQYF.

The chain carries TRBV19 and TRBJ1-6; 9 bases are a match to TRBD1. The V gene's germline CDR1 is LNHDA and CDR2 SQIVND (reference sequence). Trimming removed 5 bases from V and 13 bases from J; junction bases left unmatched: 18. This CDR3 is 17 amino acids long. The CDR3: CASSLSPGQGSSSPLHF. For the CDR3, the DNA is TGTGCCAGTAGTCTCTCGCCGGGACAGGGATCCTCCTCCCCCCTCCACTTT.

This sequence joins TRBV2 and TRBJ2-5; a possible D gene is TRBD2 (6 bases). Germline V CDR1 and CDR2: SNHLY, FYNNEI. The CDR3 has 13 residues. Trimming pared 5 bases from V and 1 base from J, leaving 8 bases between. CDR3 in DNA: TGTGCCAGCAGTATGGGACTCCAAGAGACCCAGTACTTC. It is translated as CASSMGLQETQYF.

The chain joins TRBV7-9 to TRBJ1-6; no definite D call. The germline V gene encodes CDR1 SEHNR and CDR2 FQNEAQ (reference sequence). V shed 1 base and J shed 10 bases, with 8 bases lying between them. The CDR3 contains 13 residues. The CDR3 is CASSLEFVSPLHF. The CDR3 region has the DNA TGTGCCAGCAGCTTAGAATTTGTCTCACCCCTCCACTTT.

The chain has TRBV28 and TRBJ1-2, with 9 nucleotides matching TRBD1. V lost 2 bases, J lost 11 bases, and 3 bases stayed unmatched. The CDR3 contains 12 residues. Germline V gene sequence: CDR1 MDHEN, CDR2 SYDVKM. CDR3 nucleotides: TGTGCCAGCAGTTTAATGGGACAGGGTTACACCTTC. Translated, it gives CASSLMGQGYTF.

The chain combines TRBV5-1 with TRBJ2-7, with D unresolved. Germline CDR1 reads SGHRS; CDR2 reads YFSETQ. The CDR3 covers 16 residues. V was cut by 0 bases and J by 2 bases, with 15 bases left in between. DNA of the CDR3: TGCGCCAGCAGCTTGGCCATCGGACGGGCCACCTACGAGCAGTACTTC. This translates into CASSLAIGRATYEQYF.

This chain joins TRBV19 and TRBJ2-7; D call uncertain. Trimming stripped 7 bases from V and 0 bases from J, with 13 bases between. This CDR3 comprises 14 residues. Germline V gene data show CDR1 as LNHDA and CDR2 as SQIVND (reference sequence). The CDR3 is CASKVRLDSYEQYF. The CDR3 DNA reads as TGTGCCAGTAAAGTACGACTGGACTCCTACGAGCAGTACTTC.

This chain links TRBV6-1 with TRBJ2-2, with D possibly being TRBD2 (6 bases). CDR3 length: 15 amino acids. Trimming cost V 4 bases and J 4 bases, with 13 bases left between them. The V gene's germline CDR1 is MNHNS and CDR2 SASEGT. In DNA, the CDR3 is TGTGCCAGCAGTGGACCCCTGGGGGGCACCGGGGAGCTGTTTTTT. Encoded protein: CASSGPLGGTGELFF.

The rearrangement uses TRBV6-5 and TRBJ1-1; perhaps TRBD1 as D (5 bases). Germline V gives CDR1 MNHEY, CDR2 SVGAGI. CDR3 length equals 15 residues. The V and J ends lost 0 bases and 2 bases respectively, with 10 bases between them. CDR3 sequence reads: CASSYSRRGNTEAFF. Written as DNA, the CDR3 is TGTGCCAGCAGTTACTCGAGAAGGGGAAACACTGAAGCTTTCTTT.

The rearrangement uses TRBV7-3 and TRBJ2-1, with TRBD2 identical over 9 bases. Germline V CDR1 and CDR2: SGHTA, FQGTGA. The CDR3 is made up of 14 amino acids. V dropped 3 bases and J dropped 4; count of bases not matched to a gene: 1. As DNA, the CDR3 is TGTGCCAGCAGCTTGACTAGCGGTTACAATGAGCAGTTCTTC. Encoded protein: CASSLTSGYNEQFF.

By its share, this clone is medium-sized (0.01 to 0.1%). The chain links TRBV7-6 to TRBJ1-1, with TRBD1 matching over 7 bases. Trimming cost V 5 bases and J 1 base; bases outside gene matches: 10. This CDR3 region has 16 residues. The germline gives CDR1 SGHVS, CDR2 FNYEAQ. The CDR3 nucleotides read TGTGCCAGCAGCCTTCAGGGGGGGGCGAAGAACACTGAAGCTTTCTTT. Protein product: CASSLQGGAKNTEAFF. Combining the CDR3 with reference TRBV7-6 and TRBJ1-1 gives the whole variable domain GAGVSQSPRYKVTKRGQDVALRCDPISGHVSLYWYRQALGQGPEFLTYFNYEAQQDKSGLPNDRFSAERPEGSISTLTIQRTEQRDSAMYRCASSLQGGAKNTEAFFGQGTRLTVV.

The chain combines TRBV10-3 with TRBJ2-2; D is ambiguous. The V gene lost 8 bases and the J gene lost 3 bases, with 13 bases spanning the gap. The CDR3 loop spans 14 amino acids. Germline CDR1 ENHRY, CDR2 SYGVKD. The DNA of the CDR3 is TGTGCCATCGGAAGGGCCCCAGACACCGGGGAGCTGTTTTTT. Amino acids: CAIGRAPDTGELFF.

This chain uses TRBV5-1 with TRBJ1-2, with D perhaps TRBD1 (6 bases). The germline V gene has CDR1 SGHRS and CDR2 YFSETQ. CDR3 length equals 13 residues. Trimming cost V 0 bases and J 7 bases, with 10 bases left between them. The CDR3 region is CASSLGQGSGYTF. For the CDR3, the DNA is TGCGCCAGCAGCTTGGGTCAGGGGAGTGGCTACACCTTC.

The chain joins TRBV5-5 to TRBJ1-2; 7 positions match TRBD1. This CDR3 is built from 15 residues. V shed 5 bases and J 0 bases; nucleotides not matched to a gene: 7. CDR1 is SGHKS, CDR2 YYEKEE, per germline (reference sequence). The CDR3, as DNA: TGTGCCAGCAGGGTTGGGCAGGGGGCTAACTATGGCTACACCTTC. This codes for CASRVGQGANYGYTF.

This clone was observed once. The chain joins TRBV4-1 to TRBJ1-3; 9 bases line up with TRBD1. Germline lookup yields CDR1 MGHRA and CDR2 YSYEKL. CDR3 length equals 15 residues. Trimming cost V 2 bases and J 6 bases; bases outside gene matches: 5. CDR3 coding DNA: TGCGCCAGCAGCCAACCCACAGGGGGCGTAAACACCATATATTTT. As protein: CASSQPTGGVNTIYF.